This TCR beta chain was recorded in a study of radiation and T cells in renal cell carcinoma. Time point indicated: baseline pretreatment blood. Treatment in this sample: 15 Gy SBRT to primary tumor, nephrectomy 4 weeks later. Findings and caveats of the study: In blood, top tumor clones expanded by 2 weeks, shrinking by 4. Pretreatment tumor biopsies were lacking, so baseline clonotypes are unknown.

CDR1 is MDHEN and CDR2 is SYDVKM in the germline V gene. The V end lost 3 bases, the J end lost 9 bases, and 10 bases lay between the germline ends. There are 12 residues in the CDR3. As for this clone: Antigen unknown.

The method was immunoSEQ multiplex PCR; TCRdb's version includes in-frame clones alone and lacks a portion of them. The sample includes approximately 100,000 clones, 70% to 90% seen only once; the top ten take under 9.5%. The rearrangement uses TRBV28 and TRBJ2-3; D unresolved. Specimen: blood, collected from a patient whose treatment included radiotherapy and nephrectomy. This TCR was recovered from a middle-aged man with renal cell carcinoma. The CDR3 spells CASSLGIRTQYF. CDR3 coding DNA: TGTGCCAGCAGTTTGGGTATACGCACGCAGTATTTT. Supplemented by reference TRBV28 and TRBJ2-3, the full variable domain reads DVKVTQSSRYLVKRTGEKVFLECVQDMDHENMFWYRQDPGLGLRLIYFSYDVKMKEKGDIPEGYSVSREKKERFSLILESASTNQTSMYLCASSLGIRTQYFGPGTRLTVL.